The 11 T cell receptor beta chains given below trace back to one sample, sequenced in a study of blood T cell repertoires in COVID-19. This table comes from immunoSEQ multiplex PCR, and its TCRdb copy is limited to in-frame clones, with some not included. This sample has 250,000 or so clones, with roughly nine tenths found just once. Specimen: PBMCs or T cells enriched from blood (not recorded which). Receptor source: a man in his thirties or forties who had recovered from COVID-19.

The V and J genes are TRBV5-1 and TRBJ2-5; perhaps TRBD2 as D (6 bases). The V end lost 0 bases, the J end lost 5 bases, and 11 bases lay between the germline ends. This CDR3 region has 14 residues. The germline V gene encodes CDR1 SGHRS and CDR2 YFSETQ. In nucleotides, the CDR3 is TGCGCCAGCAGCTTGGGGCGGGGCAAGGAGACCCAGTACTTC. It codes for CASSLGRGKETQYF. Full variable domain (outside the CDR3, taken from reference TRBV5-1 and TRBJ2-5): KAGVTQTPRYLIKTRGQQVTLSCSPISGHRSVSWYQQTPGQGLQFLFEYFSETQRNKGNFPGRFSGRQFSNSRSEMNVSTLELGDSALYLCASSLGRGKETQYFGPGTRLLVL.

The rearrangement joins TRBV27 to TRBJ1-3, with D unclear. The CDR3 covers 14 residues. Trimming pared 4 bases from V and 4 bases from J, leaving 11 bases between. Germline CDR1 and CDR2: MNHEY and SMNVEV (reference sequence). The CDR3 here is CASSWRAYGNTIYF. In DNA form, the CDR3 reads TGTGCCAGCAGTTGGAGGGCATACGGAAACACCATATATTTT.

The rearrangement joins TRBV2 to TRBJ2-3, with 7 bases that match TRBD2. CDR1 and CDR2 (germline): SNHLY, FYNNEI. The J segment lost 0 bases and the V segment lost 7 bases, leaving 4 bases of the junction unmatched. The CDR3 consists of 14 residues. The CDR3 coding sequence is TGTGCCAGCATAGCGGGCTCTAGCACAGATACGCAGTATTTT. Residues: CASIAGSSTDTQYF.

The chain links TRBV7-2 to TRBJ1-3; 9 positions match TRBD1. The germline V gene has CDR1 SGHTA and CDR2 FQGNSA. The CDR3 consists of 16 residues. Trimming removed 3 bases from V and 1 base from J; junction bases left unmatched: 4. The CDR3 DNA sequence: TGTGCCAGCAGCTTTACAGGGGGCGCTTCTGGAAACACCATATATTTT. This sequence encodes CASSFTGGASGNTIYF.

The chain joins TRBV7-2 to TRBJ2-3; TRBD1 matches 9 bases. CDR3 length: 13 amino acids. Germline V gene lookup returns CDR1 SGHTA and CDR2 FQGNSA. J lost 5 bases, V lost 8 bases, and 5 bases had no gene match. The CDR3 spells CASVQGAGDTQYF. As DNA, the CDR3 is TGTGCCAGCGTACAGGGGGCAGGAGATACGCAGTATTTT.

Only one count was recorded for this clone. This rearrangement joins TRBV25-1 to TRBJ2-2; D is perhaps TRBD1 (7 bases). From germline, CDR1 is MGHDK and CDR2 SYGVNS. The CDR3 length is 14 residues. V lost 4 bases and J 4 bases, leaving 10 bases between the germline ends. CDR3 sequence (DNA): TGTGCCAGCAGTGTCCAGGGGGGCACCGGGGAGCTGTTTTTT. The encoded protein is CASSVQGGTGELFF.

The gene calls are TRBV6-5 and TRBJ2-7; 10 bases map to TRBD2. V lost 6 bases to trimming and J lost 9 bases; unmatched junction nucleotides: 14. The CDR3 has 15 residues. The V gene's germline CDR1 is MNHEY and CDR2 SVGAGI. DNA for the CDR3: TGTGCCAGCAGAGACCGGGGACTAGCGAGGCAGGCGCAGTACTTC. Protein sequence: CASRDRGLARQAQYF.

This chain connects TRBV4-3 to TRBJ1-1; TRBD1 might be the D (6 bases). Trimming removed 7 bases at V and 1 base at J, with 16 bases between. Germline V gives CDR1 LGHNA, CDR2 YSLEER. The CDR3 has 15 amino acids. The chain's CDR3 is CASIPNQGTNTEAFF. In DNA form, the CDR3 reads TGCGCCAGCATTCCCAACCAGGGGACGAACACTGAAGCTTTCTTT.

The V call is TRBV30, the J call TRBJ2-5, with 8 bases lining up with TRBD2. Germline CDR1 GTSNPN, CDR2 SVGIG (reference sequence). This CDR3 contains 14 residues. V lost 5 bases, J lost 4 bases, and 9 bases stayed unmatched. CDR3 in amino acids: CAWGSGSSGETQYF. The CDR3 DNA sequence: TGTGCCTGGGGGAGCGGGAGTTCGGGAGAGACCCAGTACTTC.

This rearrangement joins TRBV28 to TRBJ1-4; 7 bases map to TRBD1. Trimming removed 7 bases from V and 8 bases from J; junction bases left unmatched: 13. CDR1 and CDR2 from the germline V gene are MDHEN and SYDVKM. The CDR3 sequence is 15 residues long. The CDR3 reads CASTSPLDRREKLFF. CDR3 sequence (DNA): TGTGCCAGCACCTCGCCGCTGGACAGGCGGGAAAAACTGTTTTTT.

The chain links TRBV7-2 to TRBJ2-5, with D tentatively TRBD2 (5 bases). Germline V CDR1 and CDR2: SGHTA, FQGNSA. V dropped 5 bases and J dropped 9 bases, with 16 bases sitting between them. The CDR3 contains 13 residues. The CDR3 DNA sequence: TGTGCCAGCAGCACCCGAGCGGAGGAGCCCCAGTACTTC. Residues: CASSTRAEEPQYF.